These 20 T cell receptor beta chains were all obtained from the same sample, sequenced in a study of blood T cells in healthy people across ages. A second PCR, run for about 7 to 11 cycles, used a sample-barcoded 5' primer plus a J-beta primer mix. In TCRdb, the 5' RACE reads were re-called with MiXCR into one record per CDR3 protein. The table records approximately 780,000 distinct CDR3 sequences, 20% to 30% of them present only once. These same records also appear under a second study, on T cells of mothers and their children.

Source material: blood. The receptor source for this set is a boy aged 10-17 years in good health.

The gene calls are TRBV12-3 or TRBV12-4 and TRBJ1-6; 8 bases map to TRBD1. V was pared by 3 bases and J by 10 bases, with 11 bases of the junction left unmatched. This CDR3 comprises 16 residues. CDR3 loop: CASSFRWTGSRSPLHF. The CDR3 bases are TGTGCCAGCAGTTTCCGCTGGACAGGGTCGAGGTCACCCCTCCACTTT.

The J gene is TRBJ1-1, the V gene TRBV29-1, with D uncertain. V was clipped by 6 bases and J by 2 bases, with 13 bases between them. The CDR3 totals 13 residues. The germline CDR1 and CDR2 sequences are SQVTM and ANQGSEA. CDR3 loop: CSVPVWGNTEAFF. The CDR3 coding sequence is TGCAGCGTCCCAGTCTGGGGTAACACTGAAGCTTTCTTT.

This chain connects TRBV4-3 to TRBJ2-7; 7 bases are a match to TRBD1. This CDR3 comprises 15 residues. The germline V gene encodes CDR1 LGHNA and CDR2 YSLEER. With V trimmed by 3 bases and J by 2 bases, 7 bases remained unmatched. The CDR3 spells CASSQSDRAPYEQYF. The CDR3 DNA follows: TGCGCCAGCAGCCAGAGCGACAGGGCACCCTACGAGCAGTACTTC.

The V gene is TRBV15, the J gene TRBJ1-5, with D unclear. The CDR3 consists of 14 residues. V was shortened by 1 base and J by 4 bases, with 8 bases between the two germline ends. Germline V CDR1 and CDR2: LNHNV, YYDKDF (reference sequence). In DNA form, the CDR3 reads TGTGCCACCAGCAGAGGGACTCGTAATCAGCCCCAGCATTTT. It is translated as CATSRGTRNQPQHF.

This clonotype has a handful of counts. With a much larger clone just one base away, this may be a read error. This rearrangement joins TRBV20-1 to TRBJ2-7; D unresolved. Germline values: CDR1 DFQATT, CDR2 SNEGSKA (reference sequence). This CDR3 has 11 residues. Written as DNA, the CDR3 is TGCAGTGCTAGGACAACCTACGGGCAGTACTTC. Translated: CSARTTYGQYF.

The chain is built from TRBV30 and TRBJ1-1; D is unclear. Between the trimmed V and J ends, which lost 3 bases and 4 bases, there was a span of 15 bases. Germline lookup yields CDR1 GTSNPN and CDR2 SVGIG (reference sequence). The CDR3 loop spans 14 amino acids. CDR3 residues: CAWSLRQVRTEAFF. The CDR3 DNA sequence: TGTGCCTGGAGCCTAAGGCAGGTTCGCACTGAAGCTTTCTTT.

This clonotype was picked up a small number of times. No conserved phenylalanine or tryptophan ends this CDR3, so it is likely a read error. The CDR3 DNA is TGTGCCAGCACTGTGGACAGGGGGTCCTACGAGCAGTACTCC. Its protein product is CASTVDRGSYEQYS. The gene calls are TRBV2 and TRBJ2-7; the match to TRBD1 covers 10 bases. Germline V lookup: CDR1 SNHLY, CDR2 FYNNEI. The length of the CDR3 is 14 residues. V lost 7 bases, J lost 1 base, and 4 bases stayed unmatched.

This clonotype was seen a few times. The DNA of the CDR3 is TGCAGCGTTGAGGGGGGGACAGGCTCCTACGAGCAGTACTTC. It yields the protein CSVEGGTGSYEQYF. The V call is TRBV29-1, the J call TRBJ2-7; possibly TRBD1 for D (8 bases). This CDR3 comprises 14 residues. Germline CDR1 and CDR2: SQVTM and ANQGSEA. Between the trimmed V and J ends, which lost 3 bases and 0 bases, there was a span of 12 bases.

The chain links TRBV5-1 to TRBJ2-1, with D hard to call. From germline, CDR1 is SGHRS and CDR2 YFSETQ. The CDR3 is 15 residues long. The V and J ends lost 1 base and 0 bases respectively, with 8 bases between them. CDR3 nucleotide sequence: TGCGCCAGCAGCTTGCGGGTGGGCTCCTACAATGAGCAGTTCTTC. Translating it yields CASSLRVGSYNEQFF.

The rearrangement joins TRBV2 to TRBJ1-1; D might be TRBD1 (6 bases). This CDR3 comprises 13 residues. V gave up 5 bases and J gave up 6 bases, with 13 bases separating them. The germline CDR1 and CDR2 sequences are SNHLY and FYNNEI. The CDR3 sequence: CASSPAGQSEAFF. CDR3 nucleotides: TGTGCCAGCAGTCCCGCCGGACAGTCTGAAGCTTTCTTT. Full variable domain (missing parts from reference TRBV2 and TRBJ1-1): EPEVTQTPSHQVTQMGQEVILRCVPISNHLYFYWYRQILGQKVEFLVSFYNNEISEKSEIFDDQFSVERPDGSNFTLKIRSTKLEDSAMYFCASSPAGQSEAFFGQGTRLTVV.

The chain links TRBV20-1 to TRBJ2-7, with TRBD1 matching 9 bases. This CDR3 region has 14 residues. The germline gives CDR1 DFQATT, CDR2 SNEGSKA (reference sequence). V gave up 6 bases and J gave up 3 bases; unmatched junction bases: 9. The CDR3 sequence is CSASRGQGYYEQYF. In DNA form, the CDR3 reads TGCAGTGCCTCCCGGGGACAGGGTTACTACGAGCAGTACTTC.

V is TRBV5-1 and J is TRBJ2-5; D not certain. CDR1 and CDR2 from the germline V gene are SGHRS and YFSETQ. The CDR3 extends over 13 amino acids. V was pared by 3 bases and J by 1 base, with 7 bases between. CDR3 protein: CASSSVLQETQYF. The DNA of the CDR3 is TGCGCCAGCAGCTCCGTCCTCCAAGAGACCCAGTACTTC.

The rearrangement joins TRBV7-2 to TRBJ1-4, with D unresolved. The germline gives CDR1 SGHTA, CDR2 FQGNSA. This CDR3 comprises 15 residues. Trimming pared 2 bases from V and 0 bases from J, leaving 7 bases between. CDR3 residues: CASSLNPTTNEKLFF. For the CDR3, the DNA is TGTGCCAGCAGCTTAAACCCCACAACTAATGAAAAACTGTTTTTT.

CDR3 sequence: CSAGHLSTNTGELFF. CDR3 coding DNA: TGCAGTGCGGGACACCTATCTACGAACACCGGGGAGCTGTTTTTT. The chain links TRBV20-1 to TRBJ2-2; D is possibly TRBD1 (6 bases). The germline gives CDR1 DFQATT, CDR2 SNEGSKA (reference sequence). Trimming cost V 6 bases and J 0 bases, with 14 bases left between them. The CDR3 contains 15 residues.

This clonotype was counted between two and nine times. This chain uses TRBV5-1 with TRBJ2-5; TRBD2 matches 8 bases. The assigned J gene may be wrong: the sequence end matches TRBJ2-1 better. From germline, CDR1 is SGHRS and CDR2 YFSETQ. CDR3 size: 12 residues. CDR3 in amino acids: CASSLPSGEQFF. For the CDR3, the DNA is TGCGCCAGCAGCTTGCCTAGCGGGGAGCAGTTCTTC.

This clonotype came up a few times. The chain uses TRBV6-5 and TRBJ1-6, with 7 bases that match TRBD1. V lost 8 bases and J lost 8; bases outside the gene matches: 6. The CDR3 is made up of 13 amino acids. The V gene's germline CDR1 is MNHEY and CDR2 SVGAGI. Here the CDR3 reads CASRGTVDSPLHF. Written as DNA, the CDR3 is TGTGCCAGCCGAGGGACAGTCGATTCACCCCTCCACTTT.

This clonotype was observed a few times. CDR3 nucleotides: TGTGCCATCAGTGCCCAGGGGGCCGGGCAGCCCCAGCATTTT. This translates into CAISAQGAGQPQHF. This chain uses TRBV10-3 with TRBJ1-5; 8 bases are a match to TRBD1. The CDR3 runs to 14 residues. Trimming removed 4 bases from V and 7 bases from J; junction bases left unmatched: 6. Germline V gives CDR1 ENHRY, CDR2 SYGVKD.

The V gene is TRBV5-1, the J gene TRBJ2-3; 7 bases agree with TRBD2. Per the germline V gene, CDR1 is SGHRS and CDR2 is YFSETQ. Trimming removed 2 bases from V and 1 base from J; junction bases left unmatched: 10. This CDR3 comprises 17 residues. For the CDR3, the DNA is TGCGCCAGCAGCTTCCCGGCTAGCGGTCTCGGCACAGATACGCAGTATTTT. This sequence encodes CASSFPASGLGTDTQYF.

Concerning this clonotype: At one end, the junction sequence differs from germline, possibly due to a read error. The rearrangement links TRBV4-2 to TRBJ1-1, with a weak D call TRBD1 (6 bases). CDR1 and CDR2 from the germline V gene are LGHNA and YNFKEQ. The CDR3 length is 14 residues. CDR3 residues: CASSNRDQDTGAFF. The CDR3 DNA reads TGTGCCAGCTCCAACAGGGATCAGGACACTGGAGCTTTCTTT.

In its sample, this clonotype was seen many times. V and J are TRBV29-1 and TRBJ2-5; no definite D call. The CDR3 contains 12 residues. V was clipped by 7 bases and J by 5 bases, with 14 bases between them. The germline CDR1 and CDR2 sequences are SQVTM and ANQGSEA. The CDR3 nucleotides are TGCAGCGCCGGAAGGGTACGGGAGACCCAGTACTTC. It yields the protein CSAGRVRETQYF.